These T cell receptor beta chains were read from a single sample in a study of post-analysis software for immune sequencing data. TCRdb reanalysed the PCR reads using MiXCR and keeps one entry per CDR3 protein. The sample lists under 200,000 distinct CDR3 sequences, 29% occurring once. Sequenced input: blood. These receptors were obtained from a girl between 2 and 17 years old with multiple sclerosis. The CDR3 runs from the conserved cysteine through the conserved F or W. The D gene is left open where the match is weak. Not all rows give a size; the values are once, few, many and, for expanded clones, a class.

cdr3_length: 15
d_call: TRBD2
v_call: TRBV20-1
j_call: TRBJ2-1
clone_size: many
cdr3_nt: TGCAGTGCTAGAGATCGAGGACTAGCAATGAATTTGCAGTTCTTC
cdr3_aa: CSARDRGLAMNLQFF

cdr3_length: 13
d_call: TRBD1
v_call: TRBV5-1
j_call: TRBJ1-4
clone_size: once
cdr3_nt: TGCGCCAGCAGCACCGGACAGGGTGAAAAACTGTATTTT
cdr3_aa: CASSTGQGEKLYF

cdr3_length: 17
d_call: NA
v_call: TRBV6-1
j_call: TRBJ2-5
clone_size: many
cdr3_nt: TGTGCCAGCAGTGAAGGGCACAAGACATCGTACCAAGAGACCCAGTACTTC
cdr3_aa: CASSEGHKTSYQETQYF

cdr3_length: 16
d_call: NA
v_call: TRBV2
j_call: TRBJ2-1
clone_size: many
cdr3_nt: TGTGCCAGCAGTGAACCAGAGGGCTATTCCTACAATGAGCAGTTCTTC
cdr3_aa: CASSEPEGYSYNEQFF

cdr3_length: 14
d_call: NA
v_call: TRBV6-2/TRBV6-3
j_call: TRBJ2-2
clone_size: NA
cdr3_nt: TGTGCCAGCAGTCGGACACCGAACACCGGGGAGCTGTTTTTT
cdr3_aa: CASSRTPNTGELFF

cdr3_length: 19
d_call: TRBD1
v_call: TRBV2
j_call: TRBJ2-5
clone_size: NA
cdr3_nt: TGTGCCAGCAGCCAACTGGACAGGGGTTCCCCCAATCGGGGAGAGACCCAGTACTTC
cdr3_aa: CASSQLDRGSPNRGETQYF

cdr3_length: 16
d_call: NA
v_call: TRBV6-2/TRBV6-3
j_call: TRBJ2-3
clone_size: many
cdr3_nt: TGTGCCAGCAGTTACCCTCATCTAGCTCCCACAGATACGCAGTATTTT
cdr3_aa: CASSYPHLAPTDTQYF

cdr3_length: 13
d_call: TRBD1
v_call: TRBV7-9
j_call: TRBJ2-7
clone_size: many
cdr3_nt: TGTGCCAGCAGTTTACAGGGGTTCGGCGAGCAGTACTTC
cdr3_aa: CASSLQGFGEQYF

cdr3_length: 15
d_call: NA
v_call: TRBV5-4
j_call: TRBJ1-1
clone_size: few
cdr3_nt: TGTGCCAGCAGCCAGTGGGCCGAAGGAGGGTTTGAAGCTTTCTTT
cdr3_aa: CASSQWAEGGFEAFF

cdr3_length: 12
d_call: NA
v_call: TRBV12-3/TRBV12-4
j_call: TRBJ2-5
clone_size: many
cdr3_nt: TGTGCCAGCAGTTTAGGAGTTGGGACCCAGTACTTC
cdr3_aa: CASSLGVGTQYF

cdr3_length: 19
d_call: TRBD2
v_call: TRBV30
j_call: TRBJ2-1
clone_size: NA
cdr3_nt: TGTGCCTGGAGTGTATCTCGGCTAGCGGGGGGGAGCTCCTACAATGAGCAGTTCTTC
cdr3_aa: CAWSVSRLAGGSSYNEQFF

cdr3_length: 14
d_call: NA
v_call: TRBV30
j_call: TRBJ1-5
clone_size: few
cdr3_nt: TGTGCCTGGTCGGGGCAGGTTAGCAATCAGCCCCAGCATTTT
cdr3_aa: CAWSGQVSNQPQHF

cdr3_length: 11
d_call: NA
v_call: TRBV2
j_call: TRBJ2-1
clone_size: few
cdr3_nt: TGTGCCAGCAGTTTGGGGGCCGGGGGGTTCTTC
cdr3_aa: CASSLGAGGFF

cdr3_length: 16
d_call: TRBD1
v_call: TRBV18
j_call: TRBJ2-3
clone_size: NA
cdr3_nt: TGTGCCAGCTCACTGTTGGGACAGGGAGCTACAGATACGCAGTATTTT
cdr3_aa: CASSLLGQGATDTQYF